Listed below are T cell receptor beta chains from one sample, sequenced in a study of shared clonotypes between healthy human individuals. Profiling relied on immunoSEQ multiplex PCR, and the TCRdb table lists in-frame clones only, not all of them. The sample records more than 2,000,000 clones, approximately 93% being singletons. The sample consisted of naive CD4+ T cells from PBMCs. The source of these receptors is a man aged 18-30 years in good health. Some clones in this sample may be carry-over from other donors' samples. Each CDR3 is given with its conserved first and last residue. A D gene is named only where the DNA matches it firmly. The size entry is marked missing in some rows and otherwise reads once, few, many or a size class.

TGTGCCAGCAGTTACAACAACAGGCCCTACGAGCAGTACTTC CASSYNNRPYEQYF - once TRBJ2-7 TRBV6-5
TGTGCCACCAGCAGAGCGGGGACCCTAACTTACGAGCAGTACTTC CATSRAGTLTYEQYF - - TRBJ2-7 TRBV15
TGTGCCATCAGCAAGGGACAGAAGAAGGTTGAGGAGCAGTACTTC CAISKGQKKVEEQYF TRBD1 - TRBJ2-7 TRBV10-3
TGTGCCAGCCGGGGACTAGCGGGAGTATCAGATACGCAGTATTTT CASRGLAGVSDTQYF TRBD2 - TRBJ2-3 TRBV11-2
TGTGCCAGCAGCTCGCGGGGGCGTGGAGATACGCAGTATTTT CASSSRGRGDTQYF - - TRBJ2-3 TRBV7-9
TGTGCCAGCAGTTTAGGACTCGCCAACGTCCTGACTTTC CASSLGLANVLTF - - TRBJ2-6 TRBV28
TGTGCCTGGAGTCCTCGGACAGGTTATAATTCACCCCTCCACTTT CAWSPRTGYNSPLHF TRBD1 - TRBJ1-6 TRBV30
TGTGCCAGCAGTGACGAGGGGGCGTACGAGCAGTACTTC CASSDEGAYEQYF TRBD1 - TRBJ2-7 TRBV2
TGTGCCAGCAGTCCTTTCAATGGCTACACCTTC CASSPFNGYTF - - TRBJ1-2 TRBV2
TGTGCCAGCAGACCGGGACTAGCGGACTCCTACGAGCAGTACTTC CASRPGLADSYEQYF TRBD2 - TRBJ2-7 TRBV6-5
TGTGCCAGCTCAACCGCCCCCGGAGTGTACGAGCAGTACTTC CASSTAPGVYEQYF - - TRBJ2-7 TRBV18
TGTGCCAGCAGCCGAAGGACGGGCTACGAGCAGTACTTC CASSRRTGYEQYF - - TRBJ2-7 TRBV11-3
TGTGCCAGCAGCTTAGACCTTAAGGGGAGGGGCAATCAGCCCCAGCATTTT CASSLDLKGRGNQPQHF - once TRBJ1-5 TRBV11-3
TGTGCCAGCATCGGGGCGAACTATGGCTACACCTTC CASIGANYGYTF - - TRBJ1-2 TRBV28
TGTGCCAGCAGCCGGGACAGGCGAAGGAATCAGCCCCAGCATTTT CASSRDRRRNQPQHF TRBD1 - TRBJ1-5 TRBV6-6
TGTGCCAGCAGCTTAGGTCTAGCCGTGACCCAGTACTTC CASSLGLAVTQYF - once TRBJ2-5 TRBV13
TGTGCCAGCAGAAGAAGACAGGTCAACGAGCAGTACTTC CASRRRQVNEQYF - once TRBJ2-7 TRBV28
TGCAGCGCAACAGGGACTAGCACAGATACGCAGTATTTT CSATGTSTDTQYF - - TRBJ2-3 TRBV29-1
TGTGCCAGCAGCTTAGAGACAGGTGGGGGCTTCAGGACTAATGAAAAACTGTTTTTT CASSLETGGGFRTNEKLFF - - TRBJ1-4 TRBV7-6
TGTGCCAGCAGTTTATTCGGGGCTGCAGAGGGCTACACCTTC CASSLFGAAEGYTF - - TRBJ1-2 TRBV28
TGTGCCAGCTCCGTGACATTCTACGAGCAGTACTTC CASSVTFYEQYF - - TRBJ2-7 TRBV7-9
TGTGCCAGCAGTTCCCCCTCTAGCGGGAGCGGCCAGACCCAGTACTTC CASSSPSSGSGQTQYF TRBD2 - TRBJ2-5 TRBV28
TGTGCCAGCAGCCTTCGGGAAAACAATGGGACGGGAGCGAACACTGAAGCTTTCTTT CASSLRENNGTGANTEAFF - once TRBJ1-1 TRBV21-1
TGTGCCAGCAGCTCTGGGAGGAGGAGAGCTACAGATACGCAGTATTTT CASSSGRRRATDTQYF - - TRBJ2-3 TRBV7-8
TGTGCCAGCAGTCCCTTCCCGACAGGGGCCTACGAGCAGTACTTC CASSPFPTGAYEQYF TRBD1 - TRBJ2-7 TRBV6-1
TGTGCCAGCTCCCTCCTGGCGGTACCCCAGGAGACCCAGTACTTC CASSLLAVPQETQYF - - TRBJ2-5 TRBV18
TGTGCCAGCAGGGTTGGCAACTATGGCTACACCTTC CASRVGNYGYTF - - TRBJ1-2 TRBV2
TGTGCCAGCACCGACAGGGCGAGGGAGCAGTACTTC CASTDRAREQYF TRBD1 - TRBJ2-7 TRBV2
TGCGCCAGCAGCTTGGTACTAGCGGCGAACACCGGGGAGCTGTTTTTT CASSLVLAANTGELFF TRBD2 - TRBJ2-2 TRBV5-1
TGTGCCAGCAGATTGACAGTGAACACTGAAGCTTTCTTT CASRLTVNTEAFF - - TRBJ1-1 TRBV28
TGTGCCAGCTCACCGTCCACATTTTATACCTCTGGAAACACCATATATTTT CASSPSTFYTSGNTIYF - - TRBJ1-3 TRBV18
TGTGCCAGCAGCCAAAGAGATAGCTCCTACGAGCAGTACTTC CASSQRDSSYEQYF - - TRBJ2-7 TRBV4-2
TGTGCCAGCAGCCCAGGGGGGGGCTCCTACAATGAGCAGTTCTTC CASSPGGGSYNEQFF - - TRBJ2-1 TRBV7-9
TGTGCCAGCGGAGACCCCAGCGACTCAAACACCTACGAGCAGTACTTC CASGDPSDSNTYEQYF - - TRBJ2-7 TRBV9
TGTGCCAGCAGCCGAGACAGCCTTTATGGCTACACCTTC CASSRDSLYGYTF - - TRBJ1-2 TRBV7-9
TGTGCCAGCAGCTTGGGACGGAGCAATCAGCCCCAGCATTTT CASSLGRSNQPQHF - few TRBJ1-5 TRBV11-1
TGTGCCTGGAGCACGGAGACTAGCGGGAGCGAATACGAGCAGTACTTC CAWSTETSGSEYEQYF TRBD2 - TRBJ2-7 TRBV30
TGCGCCAGCAGCCCCCAGAAAAGCTCCTACGAGCAGTACTTC CASSPQKSSYEQYF - - TRBJ2-7 TRBV5-1